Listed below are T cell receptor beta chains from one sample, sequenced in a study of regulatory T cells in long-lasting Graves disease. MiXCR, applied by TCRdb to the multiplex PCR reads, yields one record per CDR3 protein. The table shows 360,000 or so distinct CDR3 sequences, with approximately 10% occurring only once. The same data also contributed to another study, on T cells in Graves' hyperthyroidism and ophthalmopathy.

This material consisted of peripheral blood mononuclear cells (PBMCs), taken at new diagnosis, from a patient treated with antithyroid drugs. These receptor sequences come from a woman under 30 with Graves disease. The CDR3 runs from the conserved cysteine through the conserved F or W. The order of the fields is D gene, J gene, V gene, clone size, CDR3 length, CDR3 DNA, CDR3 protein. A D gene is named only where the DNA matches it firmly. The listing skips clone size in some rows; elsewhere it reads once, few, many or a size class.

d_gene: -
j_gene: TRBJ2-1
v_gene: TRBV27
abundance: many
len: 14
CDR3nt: TGTGCCAGCATAAACCCGGGACCATACAATGAGCAGTTCTTC
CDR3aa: CASINPGPYNEQFF

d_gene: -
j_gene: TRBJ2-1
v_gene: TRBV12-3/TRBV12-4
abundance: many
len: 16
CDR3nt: TGTGCCAGCATCATTCGCGTCGGGCCAGGGAACAATGAGCAGTTCTTC
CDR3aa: CASIIRVGPGNNEQFF

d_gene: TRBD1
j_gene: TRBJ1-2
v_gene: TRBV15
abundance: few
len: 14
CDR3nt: TGTGCCACCAGCAGAGATGTGACAGGGGGCATCGACACCTTC
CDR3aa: CATSRDVTGGIDTF

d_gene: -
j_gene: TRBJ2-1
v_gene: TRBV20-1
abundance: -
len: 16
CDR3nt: TGCAGTGCCCGACCCCGACTAAAGAGTTCCTACAATGAGCAGTTCTTC
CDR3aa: CSARPRLKSSYNEQFF

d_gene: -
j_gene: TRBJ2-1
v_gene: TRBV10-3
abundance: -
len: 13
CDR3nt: TGTGCCATCAGTGAGTCGTATGACAATGAGCAGTTCTTC
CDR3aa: CAISESYDNEQFF

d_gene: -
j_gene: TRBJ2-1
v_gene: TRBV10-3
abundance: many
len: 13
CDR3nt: TGTGCCAGCCGGGTACGGGTAAACAATGAGCAGTTCTTC
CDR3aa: CASRVRVNNEQFF

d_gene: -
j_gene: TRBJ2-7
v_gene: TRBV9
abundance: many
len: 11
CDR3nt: TGTGCCAGCAGCGTAGAATACGAGCAGTACTTC
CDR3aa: CASSVEYEQYF

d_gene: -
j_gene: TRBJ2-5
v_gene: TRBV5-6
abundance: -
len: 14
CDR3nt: TGTGCCAGCAGCATTACAGGGCAACAAGAGACCCAGTACTTC
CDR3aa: CASSITGQQETQYF

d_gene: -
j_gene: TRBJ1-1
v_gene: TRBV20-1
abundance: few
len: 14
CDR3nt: TGCAGTGCTGGACCGGGACACATGAACACTGAAGCTTTCTTT
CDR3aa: CSAGPGHMNTEAFF

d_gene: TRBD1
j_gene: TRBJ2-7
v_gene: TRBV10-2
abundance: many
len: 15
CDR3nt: TGCGCCAGCAGTGACCCCGGGACAGGGTTGTACGAGCAGTACTTC
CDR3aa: CASSDPGTGLYEQYF

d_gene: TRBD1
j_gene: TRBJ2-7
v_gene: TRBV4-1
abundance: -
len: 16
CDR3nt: TGCGCCAGCAGCCAAGGAGAGACAGGGGGTACCTACGAGCAGTACTTC
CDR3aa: CASSQGETGGTYEQYF

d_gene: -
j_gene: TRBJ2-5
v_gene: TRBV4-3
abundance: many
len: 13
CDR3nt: TGCGCCAGCAGCCAAGAAACCCGGGGGACCCAGTACTTC
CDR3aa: CASSQETRGTQYF

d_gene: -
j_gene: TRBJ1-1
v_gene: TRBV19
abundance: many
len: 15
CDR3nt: TGTGCCAGCTCGATCTCAATACATGCGAACACTGAAGCTTTCTTT
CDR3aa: CASSISIHANTEAFF

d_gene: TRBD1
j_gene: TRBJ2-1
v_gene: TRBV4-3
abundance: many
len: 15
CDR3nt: TGCGCCAGCAGCCAAGTGGGGACAGACGGCAATGAGCAGTTCTTC
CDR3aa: CASSQVGTDGNEQFF

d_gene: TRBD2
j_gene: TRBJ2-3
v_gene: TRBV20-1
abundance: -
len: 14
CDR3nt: TGCAGTGCCTCCACTAGCGGGATAACAGATACGCAGTATTTT
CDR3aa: CSASTSGITDTQYF

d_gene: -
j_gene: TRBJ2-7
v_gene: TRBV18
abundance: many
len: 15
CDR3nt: TGTGCCAGCTCACTAGCGGCAGGGATGAACTACGAGCAGTACTTC
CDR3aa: CASSLAAGMNYEQYF

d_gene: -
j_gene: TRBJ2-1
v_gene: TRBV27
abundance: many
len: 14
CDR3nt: TGTGCCAGCAGTCCGGGGTCGGGCTACAATGAGCAGTTCTTC
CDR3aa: CASSPGSGYNEQFF

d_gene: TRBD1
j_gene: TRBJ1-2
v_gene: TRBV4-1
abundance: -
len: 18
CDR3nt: TGCGCCAGCAGCCAAAGGAGAAGGACAGGGGGTCGGGACTATGGCTACACCTTC
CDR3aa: CASSQRRRTGGRDYGYTF

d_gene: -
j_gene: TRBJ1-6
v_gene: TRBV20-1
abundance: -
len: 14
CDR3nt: TGCAGTGCTAGGACCTCGTCCTATAATCCACCCCTCCACTTT
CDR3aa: CSARTSSYNPPLHF

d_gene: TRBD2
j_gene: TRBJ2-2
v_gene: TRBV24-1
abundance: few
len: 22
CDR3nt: TGTGCCACCAGTGATTCTGCCTACCTCGGGACTAGCGGGAATGAGGTCACCGGGGAGCTGTTTTTT
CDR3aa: CATSDSAYLGTSGNEVTGELFF

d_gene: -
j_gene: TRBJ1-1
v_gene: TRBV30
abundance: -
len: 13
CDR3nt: TGTGCCTGGATGTGGGGGGATAAGACTGAAGCTTTCTTT
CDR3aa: CAWMWGDKTEAFF

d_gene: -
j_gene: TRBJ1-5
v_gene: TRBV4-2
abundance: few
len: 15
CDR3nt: TGTGCCAGCAGCCTAGGGACGCCCGCTTCGGAGCCCCAGCATTTT
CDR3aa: CASSLGTPASEPQHF

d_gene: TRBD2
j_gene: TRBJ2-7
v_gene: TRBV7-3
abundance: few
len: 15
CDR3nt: TGTGCCAGCAGCTTAGCGGGAGGGCCCTACTACGAGCAGTACTTC
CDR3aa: CASSLAGGPYYEQYF

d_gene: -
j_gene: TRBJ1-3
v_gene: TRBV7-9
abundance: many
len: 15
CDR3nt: TGTGCCAGCAGCCCCCGGGTTCCCTCTGGAAACACCATATATTTT
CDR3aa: CASSPRVPSGNTIYF

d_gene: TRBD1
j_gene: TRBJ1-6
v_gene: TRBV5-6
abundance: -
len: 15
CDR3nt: TGTGCCAGCAGCTTAGGGGGCCGTTTCAATTCACCCCTCCACTTT
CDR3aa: CASSLGGRFNSPLHF

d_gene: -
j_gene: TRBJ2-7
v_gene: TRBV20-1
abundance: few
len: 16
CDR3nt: TGCAGTGCTAGTGTGATGGGGACCCTTCTTGACTACGAGCAGTACTTC
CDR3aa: CSASVMGTLLDYEQYF

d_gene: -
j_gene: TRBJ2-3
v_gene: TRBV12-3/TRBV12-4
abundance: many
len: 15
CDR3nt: TGTGCCAGCAGTGCTTGGGGGGGGCTCACAGATACGCAGTATTTT
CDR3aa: CASSAWGGLTDTQYF

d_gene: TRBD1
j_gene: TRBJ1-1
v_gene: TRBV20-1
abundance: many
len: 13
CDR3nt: TGCAGTGCTAGCCGACAGGGGGACACTGAAGCTTTCTTT
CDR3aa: CSASRQGDTEAFF

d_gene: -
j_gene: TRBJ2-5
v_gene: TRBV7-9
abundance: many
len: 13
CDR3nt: TGTGCCAGCAGCTTACCTAGTGGGGAGACCCAGTACTTC
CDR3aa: CASSLPSGETQYF

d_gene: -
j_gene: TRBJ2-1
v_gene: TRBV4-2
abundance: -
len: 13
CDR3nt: TGTGCCAGCAGCCAAGATGGAATCGCCAATCCGTTCTTC
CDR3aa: CASSQDGIANPFF